The source of this T cell receptor beta chain is a study of shared clonotypes between healthy human individuals. The study, taken as a whole, reports: Donor scarcity curtailed the genetic and exposure-history diversity represented herein. Between a few donors, naive CD4 clonotypes were shared at a level of about 5%.

This CDR3 has 13 residues. V gave up 6 bases and J gave up 8 bases; unmatched junction bases: 7. Germline CDR1 reads MNHEY; CDR2 reads SVGAGI. CD4+ cell separation produced CD45RA+ naive and CD45RA-negative memory subsets. For each subset, genomic DNA was distributed in equal portions over several immunoSEQ plates. Profiled with immunoSEQ multiplex PCR; TCRdb holds only in-frame clones, not every one. Here the sample spans more than 2,000,000 clones, just over 90% being singletons. On this clone: Its target is not known.

The sequence derives from a man younger than 30 in good health. Some clones in this sample may be carry-over from other donors' samples. This rearrangement joins TRBV6-5 to TRBJ2-7; TRBD1 matches at 10 bases. Source material: naive CD4+ T cells from PBMCs. Subset in this sample: CD45RA+ positively selected. The CDR3 DNA sequence: TGTGCCAGCAGCGTCGGGACAGGGGTGCAGCAGTACTTC. Protein: CASSVGTGVQQYF.